The 5 T cell receptor beta chains below all came from one sample that was sequenced in a study of ipilimumab plus nivolumab after autologous stem cell transplantation. Clones were read by immunoSEQ multiplex PCR, and TCRdb kept only the in-frame ones, dropping some. The table lists around 84,000 clones, about 83% of them singletons. Specimen: PBMCs, collected in a trial of ipilimumab plus nivolumab as post-transplant consolidation. All receptors come from a male donor with diffuse large B-cell lymphoma.

The V gene is TRBV11-2, the J gene TRBJ2-2, with a tentative D call TRBD1 (5 bases). Germline CDR1 and CDR2: SGHAT and FQNNGV. This CDR3 is 12 amino acids long. The germline V and J ends were trimmed by 5 bases and 8 bases, with 9 bases remaining between them. CDR3 in amino acids: CASSPGPGELFF. The CDR3 region has the DNA TGTGCCAGCAGCCCAGGGCCAGGGGAGCTGTTTTTT.

V and J are TRBV15 and TRBJ1-3; a weak D match, TRBD1 (5 bases). Germline V gene data show CDR1 as LNHNV and CDR2 as YYDKDF (reference sequence). The V end was cut by 4 bases, the J end by 3 bases, with 19 bases between. The CDR3 has 17 amino acids. The CDR3 spells CATSTRRAGLGGNTIYF. CDR3 DNA: TGTGCCACCAGCACCCGTCGCGCGGGGCTCGGTGGAAACACCATATATTTT.

The CDR3 reads CASSLGGFGTDTQYF. The CDR3 nucleotides read TGCGCCAGCAGCTTGGGAGGGTTTGGCACAGATACGCAGTATTTT. The rearrangement joins TRBV5-1 to TRBJ2-3; a possible D gene is TRBD2 (5 bases). Trimming removed 0 bases at V and 1 base at J, with 9 bases between. CDR3 size: 15 residues. Per the germline V gene, CDR1 is SGHRS and CDR2 is YFSETQ.

This clone appeared a single time. The chain links TRBV19 to TRBJ2-5; D might be TRBD2 (5 bases). Trimming stripped 8 bases from V and 14 bases from J, with 18 bases between. CDR3 length: 11 amino acids. The germline gives CDR1 LNHDA, CDR2 SQIVND (reference sequence). Here the CDR3 DNA reads TGTGCCAGTGGGTCCCTCGAACTAGTTTACTTC. It codes for CASGSLELVYF. The whole variable domain, filled in from reference TRBV19 and TRBJ2-5, reads DGGITQSPKYLFRKEGQNVTLSCEQNLNHDAMYWYRQDPGQGLRLIYYSQIVNDFQKGDIAEGYSVSREKKESFPLTVTSAQKNPTAFYLCASGSLELVYFGPGTRLLVL.

The gene calls are TRBV11-2 and TRBJ1-2; 7 bases match TRBD1. The CDR3 length is 14 residues. After removal of 6 bases from V and 14 bases from J, the junction contained 18 bases not matched to a gene. Germline V gene sequence: CDR1 SGHAT, CDR2 FQNNGV. The CDR3 loop reads CASRHLRQGPGGTF. For the CDR3, the DNA is TGTGCCAGCAGGCATCTCCGACAGGGCCCAGGCGGGACCTTC.